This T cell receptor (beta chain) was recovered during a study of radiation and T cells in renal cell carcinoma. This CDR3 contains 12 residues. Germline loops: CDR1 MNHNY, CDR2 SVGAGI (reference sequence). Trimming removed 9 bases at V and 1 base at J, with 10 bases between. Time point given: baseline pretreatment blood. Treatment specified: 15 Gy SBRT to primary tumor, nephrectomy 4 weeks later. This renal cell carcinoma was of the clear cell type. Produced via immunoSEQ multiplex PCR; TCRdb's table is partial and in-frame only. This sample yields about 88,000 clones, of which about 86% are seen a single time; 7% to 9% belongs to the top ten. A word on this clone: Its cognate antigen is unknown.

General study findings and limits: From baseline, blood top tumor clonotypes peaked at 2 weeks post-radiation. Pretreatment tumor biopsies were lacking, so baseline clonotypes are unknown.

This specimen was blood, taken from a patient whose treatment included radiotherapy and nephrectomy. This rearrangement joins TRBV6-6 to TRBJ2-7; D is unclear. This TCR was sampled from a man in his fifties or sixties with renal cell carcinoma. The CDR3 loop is CASAWDSYEQYF. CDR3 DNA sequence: TGTGCCAGTGCCTGGGATTCCTACGAGCAGTACTTC.